This is a list of T cell receptor beta chains from one sample in a study of blood T cell repertoires in COVID-19. Only in-frame clones appear in the TCRdb table, and some are missing; sequencing was by immunoSEQ multiplex PCR. The sample has just over 300,000 clones, about nine tenths seen once; the top ten hold less than 4.5%. Sequenced input: PBMCs or T cells enriched from blood (not recorded which). The origin of the receptors is a man aged 25-45 years who had recovered from COVID-19. CDR3s include the opening cysteine and the closing phenylalanine or tryptophan. The D gene is left open where the match is weak. Size is omitted from some rows. Given values are once, few, many or a class for expanded clones.

TRBJ1-1	-	TRBV5-1	-	CASSVDRSPTEAFF	TGCGCCAGCAGCGTAGACAGGTCCCCCACTGAAGCTTTCTTT
TRBJ2-5	-	TRBV9	-	CASVGGPGNQETQYF	TGTGCCAGCGTCGGAGGTCCGGGAAACCAAGAGACCCAGTACTTC
TRBJ2-1	-	TRBV7-2	TRBD2	CASSLPRGSGGLSYNEQFF	TGTGCCAGCAGCTTACCCCGAGGTAGCGGGGGGCTCTCCTACAATGAGCAGTTCTTC
TRBJ1-2	-	TRBV6-5	TRBD1	CASSSRRDSLNYGYTF	TGTGCCAGCAGTTCACGGCGGGACAGCCTTAACTATGGCTACACCTTC
TRBJ2-2	-	TRBV28	TRBD2	CASSFQLAGRVVFQPNTGELFF	TGTGCCAGCAGTTTCCAGCTAGCGGGACGGGTCGTTTTTCAACCGAACACCGGGGAGCTGTTTTTT
TRBJ1-2	-	TRBV2	-	CASSNRDLYTF	TGTGCCAGCAGTAACAGGGATTTGTACACCTTC
TRBJ1-4	many	TRBV5-1	TRBD1	CASSWGTATNEKLFF	TGCGCCAGCAGCTGGGGGACAGCAACTAATGAAAAACTGTTTTTT
TRBJ1-2	few	TRBV10-3	-	CAISDTSDGYTF	TGTGCCATCAGTGATACATCCGATGGCTACACCTTC
TRBJ1-1	once	TRBV7-8	-	CASSLRGITEAFF	TGTGCCAGCAGCTTACGGGGAATCACTGAAGCTTTCTTT
TRBJ1-2	-	TRBV9	-	CASSVLRGSAYYGYTF	TGTGCCAGCAGCGTACTTCGAGGCAGTGCATACTATGGCTACACCTTC
TRBJ1-4	few	TRBV11-3	-	CASSLDRREANEKLFF	TGTGCCAGCAGCTTAGATCGGAGAGAAGCTAATGAAAAACTGTTTTTT
TRBJ1-5	-	TRBV19	TRBD1	CASSAHSGTGGNQPQHF	TGTGCCAGTAGTGCCCACTCCGGGACAGGGGGCAATCAGCCCCAGCATTTT
TRBJ2-1	-	TRBV7-9	-	CASSPGFGRNEQFF	TGTGCCAGCAGCCCAGGGTTCGGGCGGAATGAGCAGTTCTTC
TRBJ2-2	-	TRBV25-1	TRBD2	CASSDGASGRENTGELFF	TGTGCCAGCAGTGATGGGGCTAGCGGGAGGGAGAACACCGGGGAGCTGTTTTTT
TRBJ2-3	-	TRBV7-9	-	CASSFLGLTSTDTQYF	TGTGCCAGCAGCTTCCTCGGACTGACTAGCACAGATACGCAGTATTTT
TRBJ1-1	-	TRBV18	TRBD1	CASSPRDRGRNTEAFF	TGTGCCAGCTCACCCCGGGACAGGGGTAGGAACACTGAAGCTTTCTTT
TRBJ1-2	-	TRBV24-1	-	CATSDLPQGPGGYTF	TGTGCCACCAGTGATTTGCCCCAGGGCCCCGGCGGCTACACCTTC
TRBJ2-1	-	TRBV5-1	-	CASTDTYNEQFF	TGCGCCAGCACGGACACATACAATGAGCAGTTCTTC
TRBJ2-1	-	TRBV5-1	TRBD1	CASSSGQGGYHEQFF	TGCGCCAGCAGCTCGGGACAGGGCGGTTACCATGAGCAGTTCTTC
TRBJ1-5	-	TRBV7-8	-	CASSPARNNQPQHF	TGTGCCAGCAGCCCCGCCAGGAACAATCAGCCCCAGCATTTT
TRBJ2-7	-	TRBV19	-	CASSISRYEQYF	TGTGCCAGTAGTATCTCCCGCTACGAGCAGTACTTC
TRBJ2-5	-	TRBV5-1	TRBD1	CASSGAGTGYMETQYF	TGCGCCAGCAGCGGGGCCGGGACAGGGTATATGGAGACCCAGTACTTC